This T cell receptor beta chain was found in a study of T cells after yellow fever vaccination. Findings of the study overall: By day 5 rather than day 15, the secondary response had peaked, though it was weaker. Only a small proportion of the clonotypes turned up in both the CD4 and the CD8 compartments, likely arising from convergent recombination. Reappearance after the booster was seen for most primary-vaccination clones, at 95% to 98% CD4 and around 88% CD8.

About this clonotype: The antigen remains unidentified.

TCRdb fed the 5' RACE reads into MiXCR, producing one record per CDR3 protein. This sample has 280,000 or so distinct CDR3 sequences; approximately 10% occur once, and the top ten carry around 3.1%. This CDR3 comprises 13 residues. Trimming stripped 4 bases from V and 7 bases from J, with 13 bases between. CDR1 SGHTA and CDR2 FQGNSA come from the germline V gene. This rearrangement joins TRBV7-2 to TRBJ2-5; D call uncertain. The TCR comes from a young man who received the YFV17D yellow fever vaccine. Sequencing used CD4+ T cells sorted from PBMCs, obtained 5 days after the yellow fever booster vaccination. The CDR3 DNA follows: TGTGCCAGCAGCTCCTCCGAAGTGGCGACCCAGTACTTC. It translates to CASSSSEVATQYF.